The clone carrying this TCR beta chain was recorded a few times. Its specificity is not known. CDR1 is SGHTA and CDR2 is FQGNSA in the germline V gene. V was clipped by 5 bases and J by 2 bases, with 8 bases between them. The CDR3 consists of 13 residues. Sequencing used immunoSEQ multiplex PCR; TCRdb keeps in-frame clones, though not all of them. The sample holds about 480,000 clones, about 80% seen once. This specimen comes from a study of shared clonotypes between healthy human individuals. The study, taken as a whole, reports: Sampling covered nothing but blood. Tissue TCR repertoires likely differ from those found in blood.

The sample comprised PBMCs. The sequence came from a middle-aged woman in good health. Some clones in this sample may be carry-over from other donors' samples. This chain joins TRBV7-2 and TRBJ2-3; D perhaps matches TRBD2 (5 bases). This CDR3 is CASSREFTDTQYF. As DNA, the CDR3 is TGTGCCAGCAGCAGGGAGTTCACAGATACGCAGTATTTT.